These 32 T cell receptor beta chains were sequenced from one sample in a study of blood T cell repertoires in COVID-19. The table came from immunoSEQ multiplex PCR; TCRdb's copy has only in-frame clones and leaves some out. The sample comprises about 250,000 clones, 65% to 85% of which are singletons, and 1.5% rests with the top ten. Sequenced input: peripheral blood. The source is a woman between 40 and 55 years old who had recovered from COVID-19.

The chain has TRBV18 and TRBJ2-4; 11 bases map to TRBD1. The germline CDR1 and CDR2 sequences are KGHSH and LQKENI. The length of the CDR3 is 17 residues. Trimming at V came to 2 bases and at J to 2 bases, leaving 5 bases not matched to a gene. The CDR3 coding sequence is TGTGCCAGCTCACCAGCCGGGACAGGGGGAACCAAAAACATTCAGTACTTC. Amino acid sequence: CASSPAGTGGTKNIQYF.

This chain uses TRBV5-1 with TRBJ2-7; TRBD1 agrees at 9 bases. Germline values: CDR1 SGHRS, CDR2 YFSETQ. V dropped 4 bases and J dropped 5; count of bases not matched to a gene: 10. CDR3 length: 15 residues. This chain's CDR3 is CASSVKQGAIDEQYF. In DNA form, the CDR3 reads TGCGCCAGCAGCGTGAAACAGGGGGCGATCGACGAGCAGTACTTC.

The chain employs TRBV2 and TRBJ1-2, with D tentatively TRBD1 (5 bases). Germline assignment: CDR1 SNHLY and CDR2 FYNNEI. CDR3 length equals 13 residues. Trimming shortened V by 2 bases and J by 8 bases, and 12 bases separated the two germline ends. The CDR3 loop is CASSEMTVEGYTF. The CDR3 DNA is TGTGCCAGCAGTGAAATGACAGTGGAAGGCTACACCTTC.

The J gene is TRBJ2-5, the V gene TRBV2; D may be TRBD1 (7 bases). Germline values: CDR1 SNHLY, CDR2 FYNNEI. This CDR3 has 15 amino acids. Trimming removed 1 base at V and 4 bases at J, with 13 bases between. The CDR3 region has the DNA TGTGCCAGCAGTGAAGACAGGGGAGGCGGAGAGACCCAGTACTTC. Its translation: CASSEDRGGGETQYF.

The V gene is TRBV24-1, the J gene TRBJ2-1, with TRBD2 matching 7 bases. The CDR3 runs to 15 residues. V lost 5 bases to trimming and J lost 4 bases; unmatched junction nucleotides: 7. The germline gives CDR1 KGHDR, CDR2 SFDVKD. CDR3 in amino acids: CATSAFGGEYNEQFF. DNA of the CDR3: TGTGCCACCAGTGCTTTTGGGGGGGAGTACAATGAGCAGTTCTTC.

The genes are TRBV3-1 (or the pseudogene TRBV3-2) and TRBJ2-1; 10 nucleotides line up with TRBD2. This CDR3 region has 13 residues. Trimming cost V 4 bases and J 7 bases; bases outside gene matches: 1. Germline CDR1 reads LGHDT; CDR2 reads YNNKEL (reference sequence). The CDR3 coding sequence is TGTGCCAGCAGCCGAGCGGGGGGGAATGAGCAGTTCTTC. This encodes CASSRAGGNEQFF.

This chain uses TRBV11-2 with TRBJ2-1, with D unresolved. CDR1 and CDR2 from the germline V gene are SGHAT and FQNNGV. The CDR3 is 13 amino acids. V was trimmed by 3 bases and J by 1 base, leaving 4 bases between them. The CDR3 coding sequence is TGTGCCAGCAGCTTCCGTTCCTACAATGAGCAGTTCTTC. Encoded protein: CASSFRSYNEQFF.

The chain joins TRBV28 to TRBJ2-4; D is perhaps TRBD2 (5 bases). Per the germline V gene, CDR1 is MDHEN and CDR2 is SYDVKM. The CDR3 consists of 19 residues. V dropped 3 bases and J dropped 0 bases, with 21 bases sitting between them. In DNA form, the CDR3 reads TGTGCCAGCAGTTTGGCACACCTCAGCGGAAGTGGAGCCAAAAACATTCAGTACTTC. Its translation is CASSLAHLSGSGAKNIQYF.

This rearrangement joins TRBV23-1 to TRBJ2-3, with TRBD1 as a possible D gene (5 bases). TRBV23-1 is marked as an open reading frame, function uncertain. V lost 2 bases, J lost 6 bases, and 15 bases lay in between. This CDR3 has 15 amino acids. The CDR3 bases are TGCGCCAGCAGTCAAAGGTCCAGGGAAATGGATACGCAGTATTTT. This encodes CASSQRSREMDTQYF.

The gene calls are TRBV5-1 and TRBJ2-1, with TRBD2 as a possible D gene (6 bases). The V and J ends lost 0 bases and 4 bases respectively, with 20 bases between them. Germline lookup yields CDR1 SGHRS and CDR2 YFSETQ. The CDR3 consists of 18 residues. The DNA for the CDR3 is TGCGCCAGCAGCTTGGCAAGGGCTAGCGAGGTGTCTTACAATGAGCAGTTCTTC. It encodes CASSLARASEVSYNEQFF.

The chain links TRBV6-4 to TRBJ2-1, with TRBD2 identical over 9 bases. The V and J ends lost 4 bases and 4 bases, in that order; junction bases with no gene match: 5. Per the germline V gene, CDR1 is MRHNA and CDR2 is SNTAGT. This CDR3 comprises 15 residues. The chain's CDR3 is CASSAQAGGYNEQFF. In DNA, the CDR3 is TGTGCCAGCAGTGCCCAAGCGGGGGGATACAATGAGCAGTTCTTC.

The V and J genes are TRBV10-3 and TRBJ1-1; 8 bases line up with TRBD1. Germline CDR1 is ENHRY and CDR2 is SYGVKD. This CDR3 has 12 residues. V trimming: 6 bases; J trimming: 3 bases; junction bases outside the gene matches: 0. In DNA form, the CDR3 reads TGTGCCATCAGACAGGGGGACACTGAAGCTTTCTTT. Translating gives CAIRQGDTEAFF.

The count of this clone is one. This chain links TRBV28 with TRBJ2-3; TRBD2 might be the D (6 bases). This CDR3 comprises 14 residues. Germline V gene sequence: CDR1 MDHEN, CDR2 SYDVKM. V gave up 2 bases and J gave up 2 bases, with 8 bases separating them. CDR3 in DNA: TGTGCCAGCAGTTTAAGGAGGGTCACAGATACGCAGTATTTT. As protein: CASSLRRVTDTQYF.

There are a few counts of this clone. The chain combines TRBV7-9 with TRBJ1-2, with 7 bases identical to TRBD1. Germline trimming cut 5 bases from V and 7 bases from J; bases unmatched to any gene: 7. This CDR3 is 13 amino acids long. CDR1 is SEHNR and CDR2 is FQNEAQ in the germline V gene (reference sequence). The CDR3 DNA reads as TGTGCCAGCAGCGCAGGACAGGAAGGTGGCTACACCTTC. It is translated as CASSAGQEGGYTF. Combining the CDR3 with reference TRBV7-9 and TRBJ1-2 gives the whole variable domain DTGVSQNPRHKITKRGQNVTFRCDPISEHNRLYWYRQTLGQGPEFLTYFQNEAQLEKSRLLSDRFSAERPKGSFSTLEIQRTEQGDSAMYLCASSAGQEGGYTFGSGTRLTVV.

This chain connects TRBV7-9 to TRBJ1-1; TRBD1 matches 8 bases. CDR3 length equals 15 residues. From germline, CDR1 is SEHNR and CDR2 FQNEAQ (reference sequence). J lost 4 bases, V lost 4 bases, and 8 bases had no gene match. The CDR3 coding sequence is TGTGCCAGCAGCTGGGCGGACAGGGCCTCCACTGAAGCTTTCTTT. Encoded protein: CASSWADRASTEAFF.

This chain joins TRBV29-1 and TRBJ2-3; tentative D call: TRBD2 (6 bases). V lost 2 bases and J 6 bases, leaving 15 bases between the germline ends. CDR3 length: 14 residues. Germline CDR1 and CDR2: SQVTM and ANQGSEA. The CDR3 DNA reads as TGCAGCGTTGAACCCGGGTACCGGGGGGATACGCAGTATTTT. It encodes CSVEPGYRGDTQYF.

The chain is built from TRBV7-9 and TRBJ2-7; TRBD1 agrees at 10 bases. The CDR3 extends over 15 amino acids. Per the germline V gene, CDR1 is SEHNR and CDR2 is FQNEAQ (reference sequence). The V segment lost 5 bases and the J segment 3 bases; nucleotides outside the gene matches: 7. This chain's CDR3 is CASSVDRGLDYEQYF. The CDR3 DNA reads as TGTGCCAGCAGCGTAGACAGGGGGCTGGACTACGAGCAGTACTTC.

The rearrangement joins TRBV11-2 to TRBJ1-1; D uncertain. CDR1 SGHAT and CDR2 FQNNGV come from the germline V gene. Trimming took off 7 bases at V and 0 bases at J, with 12 bases between the two ends. This CDR3 has 14 amino acids. The chain's CDR3 is CASTGIGMNTEAFF. The CDR3, as DNA: TGTGCCAGCACCGGGATAGGGATGAACACTGAAGCTTTCTTT.

V is TRBV6-5 and J is TRBJ1-2; D not resolved. CDR3 length: 13 amino acids. V was trimmed by 0 bases and J by 4 bases, leaving 6 bases between them. Germline loops: CDR1 MNHEY, CDR2 SVGAGI. The CDR3 protein is CASSYSGSYGYTF. In DNA, the CDR3 is TGTGCCAGCAGTTACTCCGGGAGCTATGGCTACACCTTC.

The chain couples TRBV29-1 to TRBJ2-7; 7 bases match TRBD1. The CDR3 is 13 amino acids. The ends lost 4 bases at V and 1 base at J; junction bases unmatched: 4. CDR1 is SQVTM and CDR2 is ANQGSEA in the germline V gene. In DNA, the CDR3 is TGCAGCGTTGTAGGGACAGTTTCCTACGAGCAGTACTTC. Translation gives CSVVGTVSYEQYF.

CDR3 region: CASSLGTGKTEAFF. CDR3 coding DNA: TGTGCCAGCAGCTTGGGTACGGGAAAAACTGAAGCTTTCTTT. V usage is TRBV5-6 and J usage is TRBJ1-1; D not certain. In germline, CDR1 is SGHDT, CDR2 YYEEEE. V gave up 0 bases and J gave up 5 bases, with 11 bases separating them. The CDR3 is made up of 14 amino acids.

The chain joins TRBV2 to TRBJ1-5; TRBD1 aligns across 7 bases. The germline gives CDR1 SNHLY, CDR2 FYNNEI. V lost 3 bases and J lost 1; bases outside the gene matches: 3. The CDR3 contains 15 residues. This chain's CDR3 is CASSDGQASNQPQHF. The CDR3 region has the DNA TGTGCCAGCAGTGACGGACAGGCGAGCAATCAGCCCCAGCATTTT.

This clone has a single count. The chain couples TRBV6-5 to TRBJ1-2; TRBD1 is a possible D gene (5 bases). V gave up 5 bases and J gave up 4 bases, with 14 bases separating them. In germline, CDR1 is MNHEY, CDR2 SVGAGI. The CDR3 sequence is 14 residues long. The DNA of the CDR3 is TGTGCCAGCAGTCAAACAGGACGGTCCTATGGCTACACCTTC. Translating it yields CASSQTGRSYGYTF.

This chain uses TRBV13 with TRBJ2-2; 7 bases are shared with TRBD1. CDR1 is PRHDT, CDR2 FYEKMQ, per germline (reference sequence). The CDR3 totals 15 residues. The V and J ends lost 5 bases and 7 bases, in that order; junction bases with no gene match: 10. The CDR3 region has the DNA TGTGCCAGCAGCCTCGGACAGGAAGGTCACGGGGAGCTGTTTTTT. This gives the protein CASSLGQEGHGELFF.

The chain has TRBV7-9 and TRBJ2-7; TRBD1 might be the D (5 bases). This CDR3 spans 15 amino acids. The germline V and J ends were trimmed by 5 bases and 1 base, with 15 bases remaining between them. CDR1 is SEHNR and CDR2 is FQNEAQ in the germline V gene (reference sequence). CDR3 in DNA: TGTGCCAGCAGCCCAAGACAGTCACTGTCCTACGAGCAGTACTTC. Residues: CASSPRQSLSYEQYF.

The gene calls are TRBV2 and TRBJ1-4, with D possibly being TRBD1 (6 bases). CDR3 length: 13 amino acids. Germline V CDR1 and CDR2: SNHLY, FYNNEI. V was shortened by 4 bases and J by 5 bases, with 8 bases between the two germline ends. The CDR3 loop reads CASSGTENEKLFF. For the CDR3, the DNA is TGTGCCAGCAGTGGGACAGAAAATGAAAAACTGTTTTTT.

There are a few counts of this clone. The chain combines TRBV5-1 with TRBJ1-1, with D unclear. The germline V and J ends were trimmed by 0 bases and 0 bases, with 6 bases remaining between them. Germline V CDR1 and CDR2: SGHRS, YFSETQ. The length of the CDR3 is 14 residues. The DNA for the CDR3 is TGCGCCAGCAGCTTGGGGTCTATGAACACTGAAGCTTTCTTT. This translates into CASSLGSMNTEAFF.

CDR3 in amino acids: CASSDPGGSFKNIQYF. CDR3 sequence (DNA): TGTGCCAGCAGCGACCCAGGGGGCTCTTTTAAAAACATTCAGTACTTC. The J gene is TRBJ2-4, the V gene TRBV2, with 8 bases matching TRBD1. The CDR3 is 16 residues long. Trimming took 6 bases from V and 4 from J; bases not matched to a gene: 11. Germline V gene sequence: CDR1 SNHLY, CDR2 FYNNEI.

This clone was seen many times. The sample contains more than one DNA sequence encoding this CDR3. The rearrangement uses TRBV7-8 and TRBJ1-6, with 8 bases aligning to TRBD1. The CDR3 covers 12 residues. V lost 1 base to trimming and J lost 13 bases; unmatched junction nucleotides: 0. Per the germline V gene, CDR1 is SGHVS and CDR2 is FQNEAQ. This CDR3 is CASSLDRGPLHF. In DNA form, the CDR3 reads TGTGCCAGCAGCTTAGACAGGGGGCCCCTCCACTTT.

The chain is built from TRBV6-1 and TRBJ1-2; a weak D match, TRBD1 (6 bases). The CDR3 has 12 amino acids. Germline CDR1 reads MNHNS; CDR2 reads SASEGT. Trimming pared 5 bases from V and 5 bases from J, leaving 9 bases between. The CDR3 sequence is CASSWDMYGYTF. In DNA form, the CDR3 reads TGTGCCAGCAGTTGGGACATGTATGGCTACACCTTC.

The table lists this clone with a few counts. The chain is built from TRBV4-1 and TRBJ1-6; D is ambiguous. Germline CDR1 MGHRA, CDR2 YSYEKL. CDR3 length: 15 amino acids. Trimming cost V 2 bases and J 6 bases, with 11 bases left between them. CDR3 in DNA: TGCGCCAGCAGCCAACAGCGGGAAATTAATTCACCCCTCCACTTT. This codes for CASSQQREINSPLHF.

The V gene is TRBV10-3, the J gene TRBJ2-5; a weak D match, TRBD1 (6 bases). V lost 4 bases and J 2 bases, leaving 17 bases between the germline ends. This CDR3 comprises 16 residues. Looked up from germline, CDR1 is ENHRY and CDR2 is SYGVKD. The CDR3: CAISGGPTRTQETQYF. CDR3 DNA: TGTGCCATCAGTGGGGGGCCGACCCGGACACAAGAGACCCAGTACTTC.